The 5 T cell receptor beta chains given below trace back to one sample, sequenced in a study of monozygotic twins with cystic fibrosis (dated by TCRdb to the early 2020s). Receptor amplification or capture employed the immunoSEQ multiplex PCR assay. TCRdb holds this immuneACCESS table with in-frame rearrangements only. Some clones are missing; in checked studies, unresolved V genes explain under half, and the rest has no known cause. This sample is represented by fewer than 20,000 clones; about 96% of them were singletons. About 0.6% of the sample goes to the ten largest clones. Sequencing was performed on blood. The receptor set was obtained from a girl aged 2-10 years with cystic fibrosis.

The J gene is TRBJ1-2, the V gene TRBV9, with TRBD1 identical over 7 bases. The CDR3 sequence is 13 residues long. After removal of 7 bases from V and 4 bases from J, the junction contained 7 bases not matched to a gene. The V gene's germline CDR1 is SGDLS and CDR2 YYNGEE. This chain's CDR3 is CASSGGTVYGYTF. For the CDR3, the DNA is TGTGCCAGCTCCGGGGGGACAGTCTATGGCTACACCTTC.

The genes are TRBV5-6 and TRBJ1-5; D gene uncertain. CDR3 size: 13 residues. Germline V gene sequence: CDR1 SGHDT, CDR2 YYEEEE. Trimming removed 3 bases at V and 9 bases at J, with 13 bases between. The DNA of the CDR3 is TGTGCCAGCAGCTCCGGAGGGTTGGGGCCCCAGCATTTT. Protein: CASSSGGLGPQHF.

CDR3 protein: CASSGTGWITGELFF. Written as DNA, the CDR3 is TGTGCCAGCAGTGGGACAGGGTGGATCACCGGGGAGCTGTTTTTT. V and J are TRBV6-1 and TRBJ2-2; 8 bases agree with TRBD1. The CDR3 loop spans 15 amino acids. Germline-derived CDR1 and CDR2 are MNHNS and SASEGT. With 4 bases clipped from V and 4 bases from J, the junction kept 5 bases outside the gene matches.

This chain connects TRBV19 to TRBJ2-7, with D perhaps matching TRBD1 (6 bases). The CDR3 length is 13 residues. Trimming shortened V by 5 bases and J by 4 bases, and 12 bases separated the two germline ends. Germline V gene lookup returns CDR1 LNHDA and CDR2 SQIVND (reference sequence). The DNA for the CDR3 is TGTGCCAGTAGTGCCTTGACAGGTTACGAGCAGTACTTC. It is translated as CASSALTGYEQYF. Filled out from reference TRBV19 and TRBJ2-7, the complete variable domain reads DGGITQSPKYLFRKEGQNVTLSCEQNLNHDAMYWYRQDPGQGLRLIYYSQIVNDFQKGDIAEGYSVSREKKESFPLTVTSAQKNPTAFYLCASSALTGYEQYFGPGTRLTVT.

The chain recombines TRBV10-3 with TRBJ1-2; D is unclear. The V end was cut by 2 bases, the J end by 8 bases, with 12 bases between. Germline loops: CDR1 ENHRY, CDR2 SYGVKD. This CDR3 contains 13 residues. The CDR3 loop is CAISEQGRGGYTF. The DNA for the CDR3 is TGTGCCATCAGTGAGCAAGGGCGTGGAGGCTACACCTTC.